This TCR beta chain was identified during a study of shared clonotypes between healthy human individuals. Study-wide background: The study used three CD4 naive, three CD4 memory, two CD8 naive and one CD8 memory plate per donor. The study, taken as a whole, reports: Researchers sampled blood only, noting tissue repertoires likely differ.

Investigators spread the genomic DNA of each subset evenly over several immunoSEQ plates. Here immunoSEQ multiplex PCR was the method, and the copy in TCRdb shows in-frame clones only, minus some. The sample has about 2.2 million clones, 93% seen once. Trimming removed 0 bases from V and 5 bases from J, with 17 bases in between. CDR3 size: 16 residues. In germline, CDR1 is SGHDT, CDR2 YYEEEE. On this clone itself: The antigen is unknown.

Cells designated naive CD8 were CD45RO-negative and were positively selected for CCR7, with terminally differentiated effector memory CD45RA+ cells excluded. The chain links TRBV5-6 to TRBJ2-5; D could derive from TRBD1 or TRBD2 (6 bases each). The sequencing input was naive CD8+ T cells from PBMCs. The receptor was isolated from a man aged 18 to 35 in good health. Some clones in this sample may be carry-over from other donors' samples. The CDR3 spells CASSLAGPGARETQYF. CDR3 nucleotides: TGTGCCAGCAGCTTGGCCGGTCCGGGGGCCCGGGAGACCCAGTACTTC.